The sequence of this T cell receptor beta chain was determined in a study of blood T cell repertoires in COVID-19. V lost 5 bases and J lost 10, with 18 bases in between. The CDR3 spans 15 residues. Germline lookup yields CDR1 LNHNV and CDR2 YYDKDF (reference sequence). TCRdb's copy holds only in-frame clones and misses some; the assay was immunoSEQ multiplex PCR. The sample consists of more than 250,000 clones, approximately 80% of them appearing once. This chain joins TRBV15 and TRBJ1-6, with no clear D. The receptor's source is a human donor in a cohort sampled during active COVID-19. The sample consisted of peripheral blood. The CDR3 DNA follows: TGTGCCACCAGCCAACCCCGCAGTACGAACTCACCCCTCCACTTT. Translation gives CATSQPRSTNSPLHF.